This is a list of T cell receptor beta chains from one sample in a study of blood T cells in healthy people across ages. A single record per CDR3 protein comes from TCRdb applying MiXCR to the 5' RACE reads. Of 650,000 to 800,000 distinct CDR3 sequences in the sample, over 40% were seen once. The source material was blood. Every receptor here comes from a woman aged 80 or over in good health. The CDR3 runs from the conserved cysteine through the conserved F or W. D genes are given only for firm matches. Only part of the rows carry a size: once, few, many, or a class if the clone is expanded.

clone size: -; V gene: TRBV5-1; D gene: -; J gene: TRBJ2-1; CDR3 protein: CASSWAFGLNEQFF; CDR3 DNA: TGCGCCAGCAGCTGGGCCTTCGGGTTGAATGAGCAGTTCTTC
clone size: -; V gene: TRBV5-1; D gene: -; J gene: TRBJ2-1; CDR3 protein: CASSLWSDSMEHEQFF; CDR3 DNA: TGCGCCAGCAGCTTGTGGTCGGACAGCATGGAACATGAGCAGTTCTTC
clone size: -; V gene: TRBV27; D gene: -; J gene: TRBJ2-1; CDR3 protein: CASSFQKFKRSYNEQFF; CDR3 DNA: TGTGCCAGCAGTTTTCAGAAGTTCAAGCGGAGCTACAATGAGCAGTTCTTC
clone size: -; V gene: TRBV5-1; D gene: -; J gene: TRBJ2-3; CDR3 protein: CASSSLEGEVDTQYF; CDR3 DNA: TGCGCCAGCAGCTCTCTAGAGGGAGAGGTAGATACGCAGTATTTT
clone size: -; V gene: TRBV20-1; D gene: TRBD1; J gene: TRBJ1-4; CDR3 protein: CSARQGATTNEKLFF; CDR3 DNA: TGCAGTGCCCGACAGGGGGCCACAACTAATGAAAAACTGTTTTTT
clone size: -; V gene: TRBV29-1; D gene: -; J gene: TRBJ2-7; CDR3 protein: CSVTTGVDEQYF; CDR3 DNA: TGCAGCGTGACGACAGGTGTCGACGAGCAGTACTTC
clone size: -; V gene: TRBV3-1; D gene: -; J gene: TRBJ2-7; CDR3 protein: CASSRSGHEQYF; CDR3 DNA: TGTGCCAGCAGCCGCTCAGGGCACGAGCAGTACTTC
clone size: few; V gene: TRBV6-4; D gene: -; J gene: TRBJ2-1; CDR3 protein: CASSDFAKSSYNEQFF; CDR3 DNA: TGTGCCAGCAGTGACTTTGCAAAGAGCTCCTACAATGAGCAGTTCTTC
clone size: -; V gene: TRBV12-3/TRBV12-4; D gene: -; J gene: TRBJ2-1; CDR3 protein: CASSLKGPSYNEQFF; CDR3 DNA: TGTGCCAGCAGTTTGAAAGGGCCGTCCTACAATGAGCAGTTCTTC
clone size: -; V gene: TRBV7-2; D gene: -; J gene: TRBJ2-5; CDR3 protein: CASSLGRQQETQYF; CDR3 DNA: TGTGCCAGCAGCTTGGGCCGACAGCAAGAGACCCAGTACTTC
clone size: many; V gene: TRBV20-1; D gene: -; J gene: TRBJ2-3; CDR3 protein: CSANRARDTQYF; CDR3 DNA: TGCAGTGCCAACCGGGCGCGAGATACGCAGTATTTT
clone size: -; V gene: TRBV2; D gene: -; J gene: TRBJ2-7; CDR3 protein: CASSGQLLYEQYF; CDR3 DNA: TGTGCCAGCAGCGGACAATTACTCTACGAGCAGTACTTC
clone size: many; V gene: TRBV29-1; D gene: -; J gene: TRBJ2-7; CDR3 protein: CSVEVTAYEQYF; CDR3 DNA: TGCAGCGTTGAAGTGACAGCCTACGAGCAGTACTTC
clone size: once; V gene: TRBV7-9; D gene: TRBD1; J gene: TRBJ2-5; CDR3 protein: CASSLYRDRGQETQYF; CDR3 DNA: TGTGCCAGCAGCTTATACCGGGACAGGGGGCAAGAGACCCAGTACTTC
clone size: -; V gene: TRBV27; D gene: TRBD1; J gene: TRBJ2-3; CDR3 protein: CASSLRQGPSTDTQYF; CDR3 DNA: TGTGCCAGCAGTCTCCGACAGGGTCCGAGCACAGATACGCAGTATTTT
clone size: many; V gene: TRBV6-2/TRBV6-3; D gene: TRBD2; J gene: TRBJ2-5; CDR3 protein: CASTLAGEGKETQYF; CDR3 DNA: TGTGCCAGCACCTTAGCGGGAGAGGGAAAAGAGACCCAGTACTTC
clone size: -; V gene: TRBV29-1; D gene: TRBD1; J gene: TRBJ2-5; CDR3 protein: CSVDSGGVETQYF; CDR3 DNA: TGCAGCGTTGATTCAGGGGGCGTGGAGACCCAGTACTTC
clone size: -; V gene: TRBV7-7; D gene: TRBD2; J gene: TRBJ2-2; CDR3 protein: CASSLDPSPGGTNTGELFF; CDR3 DNA: TGTGCCAGCAGCTTAGATCCCAGTCCGGGAGGCACGAACACCGGGGAGCTGTTTTTT
clone size: -; V gene: TRBV10-3; D gene: -; J gene: TRBJ2-2; CDR3 protein: CATQGVGSTGGLFF; CDR3 DNA: TGTGCCACCCAGGGGGTGGGGAGCACCGGGGGGCTGTTTTTT
clone size: -; V gene: TRBV27; D gene: -; J gene: TRBJ2-5; CDR3 protein: CASSEMASQETQYF; CDR3 DNA: TGTGCCAGCAGTGAAATGGCTAGCCAAGAGACCCAGTACTTC
clone size: -; V gene: TRBV4-1; D gene: -; J gene: TRBJ2-5; CDR3 protein: CASMSASLETQYF; CDR3 DNA: TGCGCCAGCATGAGTGCGAGCCTGGAGACCCAGTACTTC
clone size: many; V gene: TRBV20-1; D gene: TRBD2; J gene: TRBJ2-4; CDR3 protein: CSARISGENIQYF; CDR3 DNA: TGCAGTGCTAGAATCAGCGGGGAAAACATTCAGTACTTC
clone size: -; V gene: TRBV27; D gene: -; J gene: TRBJ1-4; CDR3 protein: CASSLAVATNEKLFF; CDR3 DNA: TGTGCCAGCAGTTTGGCAGTTGCAACTAATGAAAAACTGTTTTTT
clone size: -; V gene: TRBV29-1; D gene: -; J gene: TRBJ2-4; CDR3 protein: CSATGGGKNIQYF; CDR3 DNA: TGCAGCGCTACAGGCGGAGGCAAAAACATTCAGTACTTC
clone size: -; V gene: TRBV4-3; D gene: -; J gene: TRBJ1-2; CDR3 protein: CASSPRQYGDGYTF; CDR3 DNA: TGCGCCAGCAGCCCCAGGCAATATGGCGATGGCTACACCTTC
clone size: many; V gene: TRBV6-5; D gene: -; J gene: TRBJ2-2; CDR3 protein: CASSSRLGDSTGELFF; CDR3 DNA: TGTGCCAGCAGTTCACGACTTGGAGATAGCACCGGGGAGCTGTTTTTT
clone size: -; V gene: TRBV12-3/TRBV12-4; D gene: TRBD1; J gene: TRBJ1-1; CDR3 protein: CASSSPKGAWSHTEAFF; CDR3 DNA: TGTGCCAGCAGTTCTCCCAAGGGGGCGTGGAGTCACACTGAAGCTTTCTTT
clone size: -; V gene: TRBV5-1; D gene: -; J gene: TRBJ2-5; CDR3 protein: CASSPDTGNVETQYF; CDR3 DNA: TGCGCCAGCAGCCCGGATACAGGGAACGTGGAGACCCAGTACTTC
clone size: -; V gene: TRBV12-3/TRBV12-4; D gene: -; J gene: TRBJ1-4; CDR3 protein: CASSPDRRQNEKLFF; CDR3 DNA: TGTGCCAGCAGCCCCGACAGGCGCCAGAATGAAAAACTGTTTTTT
clone size: few; V gene: TRBV28; D gene: TRBD1; J gene: TRBJ1-5; CDR3 protein: CASRPTGGVQPQHF; CDR3 DNA: TGTGCCAGCAGGCCAACAGGGGGCGTCCAGCCCCAGCATTTT
clone size: many; V gene: TRBV12-3/TRBV12-4; D gene: -; J gene: TRBJ1-2; CDR3 protein: CASTPSLDRLGYTF; CDR3 DNA: TGTGCCAGCACCCCATCCCTCGACAGGCTGGGCTACACCTTC
clone size: few; V gene: TRBV28; D gene: -; J gene: TRBJ1-1; CDR3 protein: CASSLFGEATEAFF; CDR3 DNA: TGTGCCAGCAGTTTATTCGGGGAGGCGACTGAAGCTTTCTTT
clone size: few; V gene: TRBV29-1; D gene: -; J gene: TRBJ2-7; CDR3 protein: CSVDGGYNEQYF; CDR3 DNA: TGCAGCGTTGATGGAGGATACAATGAGCAGTACTTC
clone size: once; V gene: TRBV12-3/TRBV12-4; D gene: -; J gene: TRBJ1-6; CDR3 protein: CASSFGSGNSPLHF; CDR3 DNA: TGTGCCAGCAGTTTTGGGTCAGGTAATTCACCCCTCCACTTT
clone size: -; V gene: TRBV2; D gene: -; J gene: TRBJ1-1; CDR3 protein: CASSRRGNTEAFF; CDR3 DNA: TGTGCCAGCAGCAGGAGGGGGAACACTGAAGCTTTCTTT
clone size: many; V gene: TRBV20-1; D gene: TRBD2; J gene: TRBJ2-3; CDR3 protein: CSARKGSGRTDTQYF; CDR3 DNA: TGCAGTGCTAGAAAAGGTAGCGGGAGGACAGATACGCAGTATTTT
clone size: -; V gene: TRBV27; D gene: -; J gene: TRBJ2-7; CDR3 protein: CASSLEWGYEQYF; CDR3 DNA: TGTGCCAGCAGTTTAGAATGGGGCTACGAGCAGTACTTC
clone size: few; V gene: TRBV20-1; D gene: -; J gene: TRBJ2-2; CDR3 protein: CSARGYGSGTGELFF; CDR3 DNA: TGCAGTGCTAGAGGGTATGGGAGCGGCACCGGGGAGCTGTTTTTT
clone size: -; V gene: TRBV29-1; D gene: -; J gene: TRBJ2-7; CDR3 protein: CSVEEGSSYEQYF; CDR3 DNA: TGCAGCGTTGAAGAGGGGAGCTCCTACGAGCAGTACTTC
clone size: -; V gene: TRBV25-1; D gene: TRBD1; J gene: TRBJ1-2; CDR3 protein: CASSLSGTGNGYTF; CDR3 DNA: TGTGCCAGCTCCCTGAGCGGGACAGGGAATGGCTACACCTTC
clone size: -; V gene: TRBV20-1; D gene: -; J gene: TRBJ2-5; CDR3 protein: CSAQGETQYF; CDR3 DNA: TGCAGTGCTCAAGGAGAGACCCAGTACTTC
clone size: -; V gene: TRBV5-1; D gene: -; J gene: TRBJ2-5; CDR3 protein: CASSSRTWANQETQYF; CDR3 DNA: TGCGCCAGCAGCTCGCGGACCTGGGCGAACCAAGAGACCCAGTACTTC
clone size: few; V gene: TRBV28; D gene: -; J gene: TRBJ2-7; CDR3 protein: CASSFRGAEQYF; CDR3 DNA: TGTGCCAGCAGTTTTAGAGGAGCCGAGCAGTACTTC
clone size: many; V gene: TRBV20-1; D gene: -; J gene: TRBJ2-5; CDR3 protein: CSARIPGPQETQYF; CDR3 DNA: TGCAGTGCCCGAATTCCGGGACCCCAAGAGACCCAGTACTTC
clone size: -; V gene: TRBV4-3; D gene: -; J gene: TRBJ2-5; CDR3 protein: CASSQSPTSETQYF; CDR3 DNA: TGCGCCAGCAGCCAATCCCCCACATCGGAGACCCAGTACTTC
clone size: -; V gene: TRBV7-3; D gene: TRBD2; J gene: TRBJ2-1; CDR3 protein: CASSSSGGADEQFF; CDR3 DNA: TGTGCCAGCAGCTCTAGCGGGGGGGCCGATGAGCAGTTCTTC
clone size: -; V gene: TRBV6-2/TRBV6-3; D gene: -; J gene: TRBJ1-5; CDR3 protein: CASIPERPLNQPQHF; CDR3 DNA: TGTGCCAGCATCCCAGAGCGGCCCTTGAATCAGCCCCAGCATTTT
clone size: many; V gene: TRBV5-6; D gene: TRBD1; J gene: TRBJ1-2; CDR3 protein: CASRFRQGNNYGYTF; CDR3 DNA: TGTGCCAGCAGGTTTCGACAGGGAAATAACTATGGCTACACCTTC
clone size: -; V gene: TRBV29-1; D gene: TRBD1; J gene: TRBJ2-5; CDR3 protein: CSAQGAFGETQYF; CDR3 DNA: TGCAGCGCTCAGGGGGCTTTTGGGGAGACCCAGTACTTC
clone size: few; V gene: TRBV18; D gene: -; J gene: TRBJ2-1; CDR3 protein: CASSPPRQSSYNEQFF; CDR3 DNA: TGTGCCAGCTCACCACCCCGACAGAGCTCCTACAATGAGCAGTTCTTC
clone size: -; V gene: TRBV5-1; D gene: -; J gene: TRBJ2-1; CDR3 protein: CASSLMNSDNEQFF; CDR3 DNA: TGCGCCAGCAGCTTAATGAACAGCGACAATGAGCAGTTCTTC
clone size: -; V gene: TRBV28; D gene: TRBD1; J gene: TRBJ1-2; CDR3 protein: CASSSWDSYYGYTF; CDR3 DNA: TGTGCCAGCAGTAGCTGGGACAGTTACTATGGCTACACCTTC
clone size: -; V gene: TRBV20-1; D gene: -; J gene: TRBJ2-7; CDR3 protein: CSAARTSYEQYF; CDR3 DNA: TGCAGTGCTGCGCGGACCTCCTACGAGCAGTACTTC